The clone carrying this T cell receptor (beta chain) was observed a handful of times. Its antigen is still unknown. These data originate in a study of blood T cells in healthy people across ages. A second PCR, run for about 6 to 12 cycles, used a sample-barcoded 5' primer plus a J-beta primer mix. TCRdb reanalysed the 5' RACE reads using MiXCR and keeps one entry per CDR3 protein. In the table there are 650,000 to 1,000,000 distinct CDR3 sequences, 35% to 40% of which are singletons. V shed 8 bases and J shed 7 bases, with 11 bases lying between them. This CDR3 has 11 amino acids. Findings and caveats of the study: One million T cells yielded diversity estimates that were considered underestimates.

Sequences were obtained from blood. This receptor was identified in a man aged 18 to 30 in good health. This sequence joins TRBV12-3 or TRBV12-4 and TRBJ1-1; unclear D gene. Here the CDR3 reads CASLTLYEAFF. In nucleotides, the CDR3 is TGTGCCAGCCTCACCCTATATGAAGCTTTCTTT.